A selection of T cell receptor beta chains follows, all from one sample in a study of early T cells in non-severe SARS-CoV-2 infection. TCRdb re-called the 5' RACE reads through MiXCR, storing one row per CDR3 protein. Among around 84,000 distinct CDR3 sequences listed, roughly 10% were seen once. The material was whole blood, obtained at baseline. The source is an adult who was a healthcare worker with PCR-confirmed SARS-CoV-2 infection or an uninfected control (not recorded which). CDR3s include the opening cysteine and the closing phenylalanine or tryptophan. A D gene is named only where the DNA matches it firmly. Size values are once, few and many counts, or a class for expanded clones, and some rows have none.

clone_size	d_call	v_call	j_call	cdr3_length	cdr3_nt	cdr3_aa
many	TRBD2	TRBV28	TRBJ2-1	17	TGTGCCAGCAGTAGGACTAGCGGGAGGGTGGCCTACAATGAGCAGTTCTTC	CASSRTSGRVAYNEQFF
few	NA	TRBV20-1	TRBJ2-3	15	TGCAGTGCTGGGGACGGACGGACGGACAAGGATACGCAGTATTTT	CSAGDGRTDKDTQYF
few	NA	TRBV3-1	TRBJ1-2	14	TGTGCCAGCAGCCCCTATTCCAGGGTGACTGGCTACACCTTC	CASSPYSRVTGYTF
many	NA	TRBV9	TRBJ2-7	15	TGTGCCAGCAGCGTGGGTGGCGGCTCCCCCTACGAGCAGTACTTC	CASSVGGGSPYEQYF
many	NA	TRBV5-4	TRBJ1-6	14	TGTGCCAGCAGCCCAGACGGGGGTAATTCACCCCTCCACTTT	CASSPDGGNSPLHF
few	NA	TRBV6-6	TRBJ1-1	14	TGTGCCAGCAGCCGCTCAGGGGCGGACACTGAAGCTTTCTTT	CASSRSGADTEAFF
NA	TRBD2	TRBV12-3/TRBV12-4	TRBJ2-5	13	TGTGCCAGCAGTTTTGGGACTAGCTCATCCCAGTACTTC	CASSFGTSSSQYF
NA	NA	TRBV7-9	TRBJ2-1	17	TGTGCCAGCAGCCCGCAAATTGTAGCGGACTCCTACAATGAGCAGTTCTTC	CASSPQIVADSYNEQFF
many	NA	TRBV4-2	TRBJ1-3	14	TGTGCCAGCAGCCAAGAGCACTCTGGAAACACCATATATTTT	CASSQEHSGNTIYF
NA	NA	TRBV29-1	TRBJ2-7	10	TGCAGCGTGGGGCAAAACGAGCAGTACTTC	CSVGQNEQYF
NA	NA	TRBV30	TRBJ2-7	14	TGTGCCTGGAGTGTCGGGTTGGGGCTCGGCGAGCAGTACTTC	CAWSVGLGLGEQYF
NA	TRBD2	TRBV7-8	TRBJ2-3	17	TGTGCCAGCAGCCCCCAGACTAGCGGGAGAGGAACAGATACGCAGTATTTT	CASSPQTSGRGTDTQYF
NA	NA	TRBV27	TRBJ1-5	15	TGTGCCAGCAGTCGAAGGGGCGTCTTAAATCAGCCCCAGCATTTT	CASSRRGVLNQPQHF
few	NA	TRBV14	TRBJ1-6	14	TGTGCCAGCAGCCATTTGTCTCCATCTTCACCCCTCCACTTT	CASSHLSPSSPLHF
few	NA	TRBV20-1	TRBJ2-7	13	TGCAGTGCTCCGAGACAGGATACCTACGAGCAGTACTTC	CSAPRQDTYEQYF
few	NA	TRBV20-1	TRBJ2-1	11	TGCAGTGCTAGTAAGACCAATGAGCAGTTCTTC	CSASKTNEQFF
few	NA	TRBV6-5	TRBJ2-2	15	TGTGCCAGCAGCCACCGGGGTCCCAACACCGGGGAGCTGTTTTTT	CASSHRGPNTGELFF
many	NA	TRBV27	TRBJ2-2	16	TGTGCCAGCACCAAACTTGGGTTTGGGTCCACCGGGGAGCTGTTTTTT	CASTKLGFGSTGELFF
NA	NA	TRBV5-4	TRBJ2-7	14	TGTGCCAGCAGCTTGGAGAACTACGCCTACGAGCAGTACTTC	CASSLENYAYEQYF
NA	TRBD2	TRBV20-1	TRBJ2-7	14	TGCAGTGCTGGTGGACTAGCGGGAGCTCAGAAGCAGTACTTC	CSAGGLAGAQKQYF
many	NA	TRBV18	TRBJ2-2	14	TGTGCCAGCTCATCGAATTCGAACACCGGGGAGCTGTTTTTT	CASSSNSNTGELFF
few	NA	TRBV10-3	TRBJ2-5	13	TGTGCCATCAGTGAACTAGACGGAGAGACCCAGTACTTC	CAISELDGETQYF
NA	TRBD2	TRBV10-3	TRBJ2-7	14	TGTGCCATCAGTGAGCCTGGACTAGGGGTCGAGCAGTACTTC	CAISEPGLGVEQYF
NA	NA	TRBV5-1	TRBJ1-1	12	TGCGCCAGCAGCGAGGGGTCCACTGAAGCTTTCTTT	CASSEGSTEAFF
few	NA	TRBV5-6	TRBJ2-5	14	TGTGCCAGCAGCTGGGCGGACAGTACGAAGACCCAGTACTTC	CASSWADSTKTQYF
NA	TRBD2	TRBV27	TRBJ2-7	15	TGTGCCAGCAGTCCTAGACTAGCGGGAGGGAGCGAGCAGTACTTC	CASSPRLAGGSEQYF
many	NA	TRBV27	TRBJ1-6	16	TGTGCCAGCAGCGGTGAGGGGCAGGGGCAGGGTTCACCCCTCCACTTT	CASSGEGQGQGSPLHF
NA	TRBD1	TRBV10-3	TRBJ2-5	13	TGTGCCATCAGTACAGGGGACCAAGAGACCCAGTACTTC	CAISTGDQETQYF
NA	TRBD2	TRBV9	TRBJ2-3	14	TGTGCCAGCAGCCCCGGGACTAGCCTTTATACGCAGTATTTT	CASSPGTSLYTQYF
few	NA	TRBV5-6	TRBJ2-5	13	TGTGCCAGCAGTCAGGGGAGGGGTGAGACCCAGTACTTC	CASSQGRGETQYF
NA	TRBD1	TRBV28	TRBJ1-6	15	TGTGCCAGCAGTGAGACAGGGGGCGATAATTCACCCCTCCACTTT	CASSETGGDNSPLHF
NA	NA	TRBV10-3	TRBJ2-7	11	TGTGCCATCAGTGGAGGGGGCGAGCAGTACTTC	CAISGGGEQYF
many	NA	TRBV20-1	TRBJ2-1	16	TGCAGTGCTAGCCGCGGGCTGGGGAGCCAACTGAATGAGCAGTTCTTC	CSASRGLGSQLNEQFF
many	NA	TRBV7-2	TRBJ2-3	13	TGTGCCAGCAGGCGGGGCCTCACAGATACGCAGTATTTT	CASRRGLTDTQYF
NA	NA	TRBV5-1	TRBJ1-4	15	TGCGCCAGCAGCTTGTATGCGTCAACTAATGAAAAACTGTTTTTT	CASSLYASTNEKLFF
many	TRBD2	TRBV20-1	TRBJ2-7	15	TGCAGTGCTAGAGCCCGGACTAGCGGGGCCTACGAGCAGTACTTC	CSARARTSGAYEQYF
medium-sized	NA	TRBV11-2	TRBJ2-1	14	TGTGCCAGCAGCTTAGATCGGGGGTACAATGAGCAGTTCTTC	CASSLDRGYNEQFF
NA	NA	TRBV27	TRBJ2-3	12	TGTGCCAGCAGAGGGCGGGCAGATACGCAGTATTTT	CASRGRADTQYF
many	NA	TRBV27	TRBJ2-5	13	TGTGCCAGCAGTTGGTATACGGGAGAGACCCAGTACTTC	CASSWYTGETQYF
NA	NA	TRBV28	TRBJ2-7	15	TGTGCCAGCAGTTTAAAGTTTTCCGGGAACTACGAGCAGTACTTC	CASSLKFSGNYEQYF
few	TRBD1	TRBV18	TRBJ1-5	15	TGTGCCAGCTCACCCGGACAGGGAGGCAATCAGCCCCAGCATTTT	CASSPGQGGNQPQHF
medium-sized	NA	TRBV20-1	TRBJ2-7	13	TGCAGTACTAGCCTTCCTAGTTTGTACGAGCAGTACTTC	CSTSLPSLYEQYF
NA	NA	TRBV6-6	TRBJ1-5	12	TGTGCCAGCAGAGAATCAAATCAGCCCCAGCATTTT	CASRESNQPQHF
NA	NA	TRBV20-1	TRBJ2-7	13	TGCAGTGCTAGTACGGCCGCCACCTACGAGCAGTACTTC	CSASTAATYEQYF
NA	TRBD1	TRBV3-1	TRBJ1-2	14	TGTGCCAGCAGCCAAACAGGGGGCGACTATGGCTACACCTTC	CASSQTGGDYGYTF
NA	NA	TRBV7-9	TRBJ2-7	12	TGTGCCAGCAGCTTTCCCCGAGGCGAGCAGTACTTC	CASSFPRGEQYF
few	NA	TRBV30	TRBJ2-1	13	TGTGCCTGGAGACAGGGTCTCTACAATGAGCAGTTCTTC	CAWRQGLYNEQFF
NA	NA	TRBV12-3/TRBV12-4	TRBJ2-7	12	TGTGCCAGCAGCCGGGGGCTGAACGAGCAGTACTTC	CASSRGLNEQYF
many	TRBD1	TRBV27	TRBJ2-4	14	TGTGCCAGCGCCTCCCGGGACAGCAAAAACATTCAGTACTTC	CASASRDSKNIQYF
few	NA	TRBV10-2	TRBJ2-5	13	TGCGCCAGCAGTGAGAAGCGGCAAGAGACCCAGTACTTC	CASSEKRQETQYF
NA	TRBD1	TRBV7-9	TRBJ2-7	14	TGTGCCAGCAGCTTAGAAGGGACAGGGGCCGAGCAGTACTTC	CASSLEGTGAEQYF
NA	TRBD1	TRBV3-1	TRBJ1-2	15	TGTGCCAGCAGCCAAGGGACAGGGAGGTTCGACGGCTACACCTTC	CASSQGTGRFDGYTF